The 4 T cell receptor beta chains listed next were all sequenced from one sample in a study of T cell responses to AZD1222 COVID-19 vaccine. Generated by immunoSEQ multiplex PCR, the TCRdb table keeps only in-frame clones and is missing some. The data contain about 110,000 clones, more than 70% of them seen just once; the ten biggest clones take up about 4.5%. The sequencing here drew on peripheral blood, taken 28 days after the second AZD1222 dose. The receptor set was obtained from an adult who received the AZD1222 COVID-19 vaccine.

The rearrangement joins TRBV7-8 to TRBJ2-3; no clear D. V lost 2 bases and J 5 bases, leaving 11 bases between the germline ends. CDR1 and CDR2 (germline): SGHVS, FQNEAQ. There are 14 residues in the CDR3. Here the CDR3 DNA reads TGTGCCAGCAGCTTATCCGGCCGGGTAGATACGCAGTATTTT. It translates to CASSLSGRVDTQYF. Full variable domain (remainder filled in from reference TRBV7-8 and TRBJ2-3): GAGVSQSPRYKVAKRGQDVALRCDPISGHVSLFWYQQALGQGPEFLTYFQNEAQLDKSGLPSDRFFAERPEGSVSTLKIQRTQQEDSAVYLCASSLSGRVDTQYFGPGTRLTVL.

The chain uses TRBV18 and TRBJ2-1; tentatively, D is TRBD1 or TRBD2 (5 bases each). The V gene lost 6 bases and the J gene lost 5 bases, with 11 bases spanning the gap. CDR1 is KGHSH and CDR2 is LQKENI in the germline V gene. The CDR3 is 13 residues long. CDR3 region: CASSRDPNNEQFF. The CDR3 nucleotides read TGTGCCAGCTCTCGGGACCCGAACAATGAGCAGTTCTTC.

CDR3 region: CAISPAHQGGLYGYTF. CDR3 nucleotides: TGTGCCATCAGTCCCGCCCATCAGGGCGGACTCTATGGCTACACCTTC. This rearrangement joins TRBV10-3 to TRBJ1-2; perhaps TRBD1 as D (5 bases). Germline V CDR1 and CDR2: ENHRY, SYGVKD. CDR3 length: 16 amino acids. Trimming removed 5 bases at V and 4 bases at J, with 20 bases between.

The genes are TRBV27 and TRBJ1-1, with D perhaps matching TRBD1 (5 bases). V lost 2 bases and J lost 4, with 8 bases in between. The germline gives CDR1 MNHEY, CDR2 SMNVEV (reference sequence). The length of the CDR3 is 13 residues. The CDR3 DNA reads TGTGCCAGCAGTTTAGCGGGGGGCACTGAAGCTTTCTTT. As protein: CASSLAGGTEAFF.